This TCR beta chain was found in a study of blood T cell repertoires in COVID-19. Turning to the study itself: Acute and convalescent COVID-19 samples came from the United States, Italy and Spain. The cDNA or gDNA used as material had been derived from T cells, B-cell-depleted T cells, or PBMCs.

As originally analysed: Reference gene primers were amplified, and this amplification served to estimate nucleated cell counts. Clones were sequenced by immunoSEQ multiplex PCR, and TCRdb holds only the in-frame ones, with some missing. V and J calls plus clone size are reproduced from that table; the DNA served to infer D and trimming. The sample includes about 57,000 clones, 88% seen only once; the top ten take approximately 5%. The ends were cut back, 2 bases at V and 2 bases at J, with 12 bases in the middle. CDR3 length: 15 amino acids. Germline V gene lookup returns CDR1 LGHDT and CDR2 YNNKEL (reference sequence).

V is TRBV3-1 (or the pseudogene TRBV3-2) and J is TRBJ1-2, with D perhaps matching TRBD1 (6 bases). The clonotype was recovered from a human donor in a cohort sampled during active COVID-19. Input material: peripheral blood. In DNA form, the CDR3 reads TGTGCCAGCAGCCAAAACCGAGGGGGAAACTATGGCTACACCTTC. Its translation: CASSQNRGGNYGYTF.